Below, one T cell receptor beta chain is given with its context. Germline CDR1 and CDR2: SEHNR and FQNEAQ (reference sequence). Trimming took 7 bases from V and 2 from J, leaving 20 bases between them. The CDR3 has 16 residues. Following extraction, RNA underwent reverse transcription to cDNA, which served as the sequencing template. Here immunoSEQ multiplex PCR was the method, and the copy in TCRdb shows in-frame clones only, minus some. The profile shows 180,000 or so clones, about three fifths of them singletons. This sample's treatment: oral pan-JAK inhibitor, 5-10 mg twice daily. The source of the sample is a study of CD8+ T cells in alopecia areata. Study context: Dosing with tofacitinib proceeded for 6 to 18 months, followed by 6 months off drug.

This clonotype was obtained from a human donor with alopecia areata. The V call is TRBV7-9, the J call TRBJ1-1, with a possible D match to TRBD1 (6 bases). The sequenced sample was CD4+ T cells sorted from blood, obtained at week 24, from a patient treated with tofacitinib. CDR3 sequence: CASTDLLAGANTEAFF. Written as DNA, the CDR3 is TGTGCCAGCACCGATTTACTCGCGGGGGCCAACACTGAAGCTTTCTTT. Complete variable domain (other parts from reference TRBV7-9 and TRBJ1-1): DTGVSQNPRHKITKRGQNVTFRCDPISEHNRLYWYRQTLGQGPEFLTYFQNEAQLEKSRLLSDRFSAERPKGSFSTLEIQRTEQGDSAMYLCASTDLLAGANTEAFFGQGTRLTVV.